The clone carrying this T cell receptor (beta chain) was recorded a few times. The time point here: patch test 2, 6 weeks after DPC sensitization. Stated treatment: therapeutic diphenylcyclopropenone sensitization with weekly scalp DPC. This sample stems from a study of human T cells and chemical hapten exposure. TCRdb analysed the RACE reads with MiXCR anew, one entry per CDR3 protein. This sample yields roughly 140,000 distinct CDR3 sequences, of which about 10% are seen a single time; around 1.4% belongs to the top ten. The CDR3 contains 13 residues. Germline-derived CDR1 and CDR2 are KGHDR and SFDVKD. V was pared by 8 bases and J by 8 bases, with 14 bases between.

This sequence was found in a woman aged 45 to 65 with alopecia areata. Some clones in this sample may be carry-over from other donors' samples. This sample comprised whole blood, obtained in connection with sensitization to the hapten diphenylcyclopropenone (DPC). J is TRBJ1-4 and V is TRBV24-1; tentative D call: TRBD1 (5 bases). CDR3 protein: CATNRGVGEKLFF. In DNA, the CDR3 is TGTGCCACCAACCGGGGGGTCGGCGAAAAACTGTTTTTT.